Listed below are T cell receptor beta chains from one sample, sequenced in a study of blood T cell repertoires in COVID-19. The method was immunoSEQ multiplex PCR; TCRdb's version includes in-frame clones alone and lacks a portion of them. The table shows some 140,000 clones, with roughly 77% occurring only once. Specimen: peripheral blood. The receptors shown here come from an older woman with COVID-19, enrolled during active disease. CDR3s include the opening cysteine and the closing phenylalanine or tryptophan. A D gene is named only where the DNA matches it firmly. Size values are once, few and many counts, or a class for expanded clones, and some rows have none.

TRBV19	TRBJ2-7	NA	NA	CASSIEGDYEQYF	TGTGCCAGTAGTATAGAGGGAGACTACGAGCAGTACTTC
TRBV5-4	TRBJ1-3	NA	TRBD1	CASSLEGANRNTIYF	TGTGCCAGCAGCTTAGAGGGGGCAAATAGAAACACCATATATTTT
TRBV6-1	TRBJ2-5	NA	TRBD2	CASSEGPSGGAETQYF	TGTGCCAGCAGTGAAGGTCCTAGCGGGGGGGCAGAGACCCAGTACTTC
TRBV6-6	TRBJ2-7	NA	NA	CASSSSKYEQYF	TGTGCCAGCAGTTCGTCTAAATACGAGCAGTACTTC
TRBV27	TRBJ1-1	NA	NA	CASSSPGHVNTEAFF	TGTGCCAGCAGCTCCCCGGGACACGTTAACACTGAAGCTTTCTTT
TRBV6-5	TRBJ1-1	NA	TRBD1	CASSYSDRANTEAFF	TGTGCCAGCAGTTACTCGGACAGGGCGAACACTGAAGCTTTCTTT
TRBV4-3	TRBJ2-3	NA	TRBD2	CASSREAGWTDTQYF	TGCGCCAGCAGCCGCGAAGCGGGGTGGACAGATACGCAGTATTTT
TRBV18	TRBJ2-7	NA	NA	CASSPYGNEQYF	TGTGCCAGCTCACCATACGGGAACGAGCAGTACTTC
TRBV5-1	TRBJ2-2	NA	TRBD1	CASSLDRGFGGELFF	TGCGCCAGCAGCTTGGACAGGGGGTTTGGCGGGGAGCTGTTTTTT
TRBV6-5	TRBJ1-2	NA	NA	CATKWAGMRNYGYTF	TGTGCCACTAAGTGGGCCGGGATGCGTAACTATGGCTACACCTTC
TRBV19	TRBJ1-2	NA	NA	CASSGEGYTF	TGTGCCAGTAGTGGAGAGGGCTACACCTTC
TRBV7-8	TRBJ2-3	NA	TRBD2	CASSWRGSTDTQYF	TGTGCCAGCAGCTGGCGGGGGAGCACAGATACGCAGTATTTT
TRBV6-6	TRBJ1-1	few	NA	CASSYAEPNTEAFF	TGTGCCAGCAGTTACGCGGAGCCGAACACTGAAGCTTTCTTT
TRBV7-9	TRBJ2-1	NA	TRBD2	CASSSLPTSWVYNEQFF	TGTGCCAGCAGCTCCTTGCCGACTAGCTGGGTCTACAATGAGCAGTTCTTC
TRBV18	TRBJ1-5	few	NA	CASSPVGGYGQPQHF	TGTGCCAGCTCACCCGTGGGGGGGTATGGTCAGCCCCAGCATTTT
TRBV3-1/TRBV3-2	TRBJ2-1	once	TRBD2	CASSQARTSGDPEQFF	TGTGCCAGCAGCCAGGCCCGGACTAGCGGGGACCCAGAGCAGTTCTTC
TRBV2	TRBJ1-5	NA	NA	CASSEAYSNQPQHF	TGTGCCAGCAGTGAAGCTTATAGCAATCAGCCCCAGCATTTT
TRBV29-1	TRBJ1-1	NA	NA	CSASPAVEAFF	TGCAGCGCCTCCCCCGCAGTTGAAGCTTTCTTT
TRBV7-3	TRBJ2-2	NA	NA	CASSPSYTGELFF	TGTGCCAGCAGCCCCTCTTACACCGGGGAGCTGTTTTTT
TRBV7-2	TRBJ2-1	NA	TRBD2	CASSYGTRGLNEQFF	TGTGCCAGCAGCTACGGGACTAGGGGTCTCAATGAGCAGTTCTTC
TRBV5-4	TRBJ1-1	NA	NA	CASSSGGMNTEAFF	TGTGCCAGCAGCTCGGGGGGAATGAACACTGAAGCTTTCTTT
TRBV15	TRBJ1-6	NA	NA	CATSRAGSGESPLHF	TGTGCCACCAGCAGGGCAGGTTCTGGGGAGTCACCCCTCCACTTT
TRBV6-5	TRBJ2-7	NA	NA	CASSLLRGEQYF	TGTGCCAGCTCCCTACTCAGGGGCGAGCAGTACTTC
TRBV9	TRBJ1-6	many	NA	CASSVAGGHSPLHF	TGTGCCAGCAGCGTAGCAGGTGGGCACTCACCCCTCCACTTT
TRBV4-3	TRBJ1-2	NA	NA	CASSPAWGQEFYGYTF	TGCGCCAGCAGCCCGGCCTGGGGGCAGGAGTTCTATGGCTACACCTTC
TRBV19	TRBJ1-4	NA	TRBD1	CASRLTGLNEKLFF	TGTGCCAGTAGACTGACAGGGCTTAATGAAAAACTGTTTTTT
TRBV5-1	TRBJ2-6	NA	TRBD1	CASSFTGEGANVLTF	TGCGCCAGCAGCTTCACAGGGGAAGGGGCCAACGTCCTGACTTTC
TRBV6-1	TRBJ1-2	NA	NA	CASSEGSNYGYTF	TGTGCCAGCAGTGAAGGCAGTAACTATGGCTACACCTTC
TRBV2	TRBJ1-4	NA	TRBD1	CASRGDRSNEKLFF	TGTGCCAGCAGGGGGGACAGAAGTAATGAAAAACTGTTTTTT
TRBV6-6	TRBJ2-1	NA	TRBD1	CASSYRGTEYNEQFF	TGTGCCAGCAGTTATAGAGGGACAGAGTACAATGAGCAGTTCTTC
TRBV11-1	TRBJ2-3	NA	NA	CASSLRPQGSTDTQYF	TGTGCCAGCAGCTTACGCCCCCAGGGGAGCACAGATACGCAGTATTTT
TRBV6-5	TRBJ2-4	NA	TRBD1	CASRATGGPVIQYF	TGTGCCAGCAGAGCGACAGGGGGGCCCGTCATTCAGTACTTC
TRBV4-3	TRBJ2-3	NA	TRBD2	CASSRGGGTTDTQYF	TGCGCCAGCAGCCGGGGCGGGGGGACAACAGATACGCAGTATTTT
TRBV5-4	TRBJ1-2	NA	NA	CASTSQGLFNYGYTF	TGTGCCAGCACCTCACAGGGCCTTTTTAACTATGGCTACACCTTC
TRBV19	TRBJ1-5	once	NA	CASRTTADSNQPQHF	TGTGCCAGTAGGACGACAGCCGATAGCAATCAGCCCCAGCATTTT
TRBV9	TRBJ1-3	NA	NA	CASSVEGLGDTIYF	TGTGCCAGCAGCGTAGAGGGGTTAGGGGACACCATATATTTT
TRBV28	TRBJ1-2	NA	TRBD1	CASSPDGTGNGYTF	TGTGCCAGCAGTCCTGATGGGACAGGGAACGGCTACACCTTC
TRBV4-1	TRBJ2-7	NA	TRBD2	CASSQEGLLYEQYF	TGCGCCAGCAGCCAAGAGGGACTACTTTACGAGCAGTACTTC
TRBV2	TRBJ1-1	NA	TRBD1	CASSYGQGWANMNTEAFF	TGTGCCAGCAGCTACGGACAGGGTTGGGCAAATATGAACACTGAAGCTTTCTTT
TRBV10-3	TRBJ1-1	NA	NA	CAISGVTEAFF	TGTGCCATATCAGGGGTGACTGAAGCTTTCTTT
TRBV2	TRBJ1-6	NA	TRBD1	CASSEQGGQSNSPLHF	TGTGCCAGCAGTGAACAGGGGGGACAAAGTAATTCACCCCTCCACTTT
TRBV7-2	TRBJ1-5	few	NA	CASSLEARASGQPQHF	TGTGCCAGCAGCTTAGAGGCCAGGGCTTCCGGTCAGCCCCAGCATTTT